The clone carrying this TCR beta chain appeared a single time. This record comes from a study of T cell responses to AZD1222 COVID-19 vaccine. Some clones are missing from TCRdb's copy, which holds only in-frame ones; the method was immunoSEQ multiplex PCR. The sample carries more than 100,000 clones, approximately 85% recorded once. This TCR was recovered from an adult who received the MenACWY meningococcal vaccine as a control. The sequencing here drew on peripheral blood, taken 28 days after the second dose of the MenACWY control vaccine.

CDR3 in DNA: TGTGCCACCAGCAGCGGGAGGTCCAACGAGCAGTACTTC. Translation gives CATSSGRSNEQYF. The chain uses TRBV15 and TRBJ2-7; 7 bases map to TRBD2. This CDR3 spans 13 amino acids. Per the germline V gene, CDR1 is LNHNV and CDR2 is YYDKDF (reference sequence). The J segment lost 5 bases and the V segment lost 3 bases, leaving 4 bases of the junction unmatched.